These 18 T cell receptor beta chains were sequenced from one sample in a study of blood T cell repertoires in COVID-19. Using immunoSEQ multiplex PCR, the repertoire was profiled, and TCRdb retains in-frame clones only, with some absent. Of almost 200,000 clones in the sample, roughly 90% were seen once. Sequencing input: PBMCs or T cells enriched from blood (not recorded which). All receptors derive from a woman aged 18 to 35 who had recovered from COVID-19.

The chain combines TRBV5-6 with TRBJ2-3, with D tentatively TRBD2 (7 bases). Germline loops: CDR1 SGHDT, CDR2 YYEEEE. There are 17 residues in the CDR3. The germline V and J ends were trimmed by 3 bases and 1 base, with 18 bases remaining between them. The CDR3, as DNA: TGTGCCAGCAGCTCACTCAGGGGTGCGGGGGGCACAGATACGCAGTATTTT. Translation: CASSSLRGAGGTDTQYF.

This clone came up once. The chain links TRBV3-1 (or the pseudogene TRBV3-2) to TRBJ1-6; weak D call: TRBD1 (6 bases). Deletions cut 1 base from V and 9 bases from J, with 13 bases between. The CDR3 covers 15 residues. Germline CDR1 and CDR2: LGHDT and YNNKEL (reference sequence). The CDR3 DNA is TGTGCCAGCAGCCAAGGGGGGGGCGCGGGTTCACCCCTCCACTTT. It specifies CASSQGGGAGSPLHF.

The CDR3 sequence is CAISEPTTDISYNEQFF. The CDR3 DNA sequence: TGTGCCATCAGTGAGCCCACGACAGATATCTCCTACAATGAGCAGTTCTTC. This sequence joins TRBV10-3 and TRBJ2-1, with a possible D match to TRBD1 (5 bases). CDR3 length: 17 amino acids. V dropped 2 bases and J dropped 0 bases, with 14 bases sitting between them. CDR1 is ENHRY and CDR2 is SYGVKD in the germline V gene.

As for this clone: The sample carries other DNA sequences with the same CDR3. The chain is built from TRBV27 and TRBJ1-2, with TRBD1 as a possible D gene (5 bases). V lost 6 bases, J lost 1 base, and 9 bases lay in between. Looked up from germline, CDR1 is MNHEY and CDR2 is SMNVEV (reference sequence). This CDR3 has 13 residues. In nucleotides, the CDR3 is TGTGCCAGCAGCCTAGACAGTAACTATGGCTACACCTTC. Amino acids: CASSLDSNYGYTF.

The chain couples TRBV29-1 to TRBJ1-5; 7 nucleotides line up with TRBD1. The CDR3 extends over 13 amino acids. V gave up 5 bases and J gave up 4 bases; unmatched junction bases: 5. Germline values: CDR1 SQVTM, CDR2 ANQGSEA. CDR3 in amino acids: CSVTTGSNQPQHF. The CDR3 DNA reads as TGCAGCGTTACGACAGGGAGTAATCAGCCCCAGCATTTT. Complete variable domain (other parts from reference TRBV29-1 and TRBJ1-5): SAVISQKPSRDICQRGTSLTIQCQVDSQVTMMFWYRQQPGQSLTLIATANQGSEATYESGFVIDKFPISRPNLTFSTLTVSNMSPEDSSIYLCSVTTGSNQPQHFGDGTRLSIL.

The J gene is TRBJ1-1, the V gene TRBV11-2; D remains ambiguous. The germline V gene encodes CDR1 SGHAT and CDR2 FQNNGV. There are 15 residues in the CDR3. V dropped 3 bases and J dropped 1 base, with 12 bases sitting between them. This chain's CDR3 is CASSFRGMGNTEAFF. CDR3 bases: TGTGCCAGCAGCTTTCGCGGGATGGGGAACACTGAAGCTTTCTTT.

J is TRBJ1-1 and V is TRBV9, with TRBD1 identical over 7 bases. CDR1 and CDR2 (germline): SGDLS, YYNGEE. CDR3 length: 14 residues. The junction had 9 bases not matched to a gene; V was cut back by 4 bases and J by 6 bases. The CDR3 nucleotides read TGTGCCAGCAGCCCCGGGGACAGCGTCGCTGAAGCTTTCTTT. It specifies CASSPGDSVAEAFF.

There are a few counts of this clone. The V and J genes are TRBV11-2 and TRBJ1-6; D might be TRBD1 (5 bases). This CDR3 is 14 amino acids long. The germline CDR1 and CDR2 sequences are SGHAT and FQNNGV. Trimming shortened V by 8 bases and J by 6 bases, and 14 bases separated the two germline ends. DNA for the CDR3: TGTGCCAGCGCACTTTCGGACATTAATTCACCCCTCCACTTT. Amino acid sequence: CASALSDINSPLHF.

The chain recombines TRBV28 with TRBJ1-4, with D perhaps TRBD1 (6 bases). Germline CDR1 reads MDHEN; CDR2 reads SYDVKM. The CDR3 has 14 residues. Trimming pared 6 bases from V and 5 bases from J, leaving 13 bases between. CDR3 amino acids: CASSRQDRNEKLFF. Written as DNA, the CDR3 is TGTGCCAGCAGCAGACAGGATAGGAATGAAAAACTGTTTTTT.

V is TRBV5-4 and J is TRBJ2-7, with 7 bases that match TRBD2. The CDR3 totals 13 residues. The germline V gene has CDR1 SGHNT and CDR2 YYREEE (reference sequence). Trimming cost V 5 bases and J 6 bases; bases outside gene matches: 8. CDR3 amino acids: CASRLTSRSEQYF. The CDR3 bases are TGTGCCAGCAGACTGACTAGCCGTTCCGAGCAGTACTTC.

CDR3 residues: CASSYGQASYEQYF. The CDR3 nucleotides read TGTGCCAGCAGTTACGGACAGGCCAGCTACGAGCAGTACTTC. This chain uses TRBV6-2 or TRBV6-3 with TRBJ2-7; 7 bases match TRBD1. Per germline, CDR1 MNHEY and CDR2 SVGEGT. The V gene end was trimmed by 2 bases and the J gene end by 3 bases; junction bases not matched to a gene: 4. This CDR3 region has 14 residues.

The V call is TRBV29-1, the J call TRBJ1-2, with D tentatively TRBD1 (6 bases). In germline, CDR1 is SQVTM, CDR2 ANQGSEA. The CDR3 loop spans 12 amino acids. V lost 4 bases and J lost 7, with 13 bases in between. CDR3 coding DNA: TGCAGCGTTGGGGGGACCAGGGGTGGCTACACCTTC. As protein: CSVGGTRGGYTF.

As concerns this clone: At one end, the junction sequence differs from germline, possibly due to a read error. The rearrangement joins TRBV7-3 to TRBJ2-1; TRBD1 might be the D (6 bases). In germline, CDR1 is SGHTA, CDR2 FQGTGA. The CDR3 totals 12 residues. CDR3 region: CASSLVTGQVIF. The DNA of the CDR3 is TGTGCCAGCAGCTTAGTCACGGGACAAGTAATCTTC.

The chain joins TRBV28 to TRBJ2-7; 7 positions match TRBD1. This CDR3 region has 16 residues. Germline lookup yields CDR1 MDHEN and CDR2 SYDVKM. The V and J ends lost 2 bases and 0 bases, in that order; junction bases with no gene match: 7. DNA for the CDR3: TGTGCCAGCAGTTTACCAGGGACAGCGTCCTCCTACGAGCAGTACTTC. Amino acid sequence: CASSLPGTASSYEQYF.

CDR3 nucleotide sequence: TGTGCCAGCAGCCAGGGACAGGAGGGTTCACCCCTCCACTTT. Amino acid sequence: CASSQGQEGSPLHF. The chain recombines TRBV4-2 with TRBJ1-6; TRBD1 aligns across 8 bases. This CDR3 region has 14 residues. Germline CDR1 reads LGHNA; CDR2 reads YNFKEQ. The trim removed 3 bases at V and 9 bases at J, leaving 4 bases unmatched.

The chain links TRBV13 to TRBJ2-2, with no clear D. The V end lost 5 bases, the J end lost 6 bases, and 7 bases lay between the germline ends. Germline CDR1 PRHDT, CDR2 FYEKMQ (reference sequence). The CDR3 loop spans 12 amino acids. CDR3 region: CASSLPPGELFF. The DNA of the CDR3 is TGTGCCAGCAGCCTACCCCCCGGGGAGCTGTTTTTT.

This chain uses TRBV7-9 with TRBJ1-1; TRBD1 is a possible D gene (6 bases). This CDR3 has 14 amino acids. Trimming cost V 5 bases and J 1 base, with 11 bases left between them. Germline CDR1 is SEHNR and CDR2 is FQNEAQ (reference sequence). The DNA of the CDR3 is TGTGCCAGCAGCACGGAGGACAGGAACACTGAAGCTTTCTTT. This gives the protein CASSTEDRNTEAFF.

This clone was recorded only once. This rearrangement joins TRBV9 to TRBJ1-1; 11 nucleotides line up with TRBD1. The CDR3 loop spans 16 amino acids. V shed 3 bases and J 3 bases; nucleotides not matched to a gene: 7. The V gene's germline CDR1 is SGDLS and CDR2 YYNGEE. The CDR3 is CASSARTGGADTEAFF. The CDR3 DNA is TGTGCCAGCAGCGCTCGGACAGGGGGCGCGGACACTGAAGCTTTCTTT.